Listed below are T cell receptor beta chains from one sample, sequenced in a study of radiation and T cells in renal cell carcinoma. The protocol was immunoSEQ multiplex PCR, while the TCRdb copy is restricted to in-frame clones and leaves out a portion. The sample yields about 49,000 clones, about 80% seen once. The input for sequencing was blood, taken from a patient whose treatment included radiotherapy and nephrectomy. Source of these receptors: a woman in her 70s with renal cell carcinoma. CDR3s include the opening cysteine and the closing phenylalanine or tryptophan. D genes are given only for firm matches. Some rows have no size entry. The others give once, few or many, or a class for an expanded clone.

>NA|TRBV6-1|TRBD1|TRBJ1-5
CASSPTGGNQPQHF
TGTGCCAGCAGCCCGACAGGGGGCAATCAGCCCCAGCATTTT
>once|TRBV13|NA|TRBJ1-3
CASSLNSRSSSGNTIYF
TGTGCCAGCAGCTTGAACAGCCGAAGCTCCTCTGGAAACACCATATATTTT
>NA|TRBV19|TRBD1|TRBJ1-6
CASRGQGYSPLHF
TGTGCCAGTAGGGGACAGGGTTATTCACCCCTCCACTTT
>NA|TRBV2|NA|TRBJ1-6
CASNPQGDYNSPLHF
TGTGCCAGCAATCCACAGGGTGACTATAATTCACCCCTCCACTTT
>NA|TRBV11-1|NA|TRBJ1-3
CASSSLWATSGNTIYF
TGTGCCAGCAGCAGTCTCTGGGCAACCTCTGGAAACACCATATATTTT
>NA|TRBV4-1|TRBD1|TRBJ1-1
CASSQGDRTLNTEAFF
TGCGCCAGCAGCCAAGGGGACAGGACCTTGAACACTGAAGCTTTCTTT
>NA|TRBV7-9|TRBD2|TRBJ2-7
CASSPGLAGTPYEQYF
TGTGCCAGCAGCCCAGGACTAGCGGGAACCCCTTACGAGCAGTACTTC
>NA|TRBV9|NA|TRBJ1-2
CASSSQGVYGYTF
TGTGCCAGCAGCTCACAGGGAGTCTATGGCTACACCTTC
>NA|TRBV4-1|NA|TRBJ2-1
CASSQLSLVRLNNEQFF
TGCGCCAGCAGCCAATTGTCCCTAGTCCGACTGAACAATGAGCAGTTCTTC
>NA|TRBV19|TRBD1|TRBJ1-3
CASRDRAENTIYF
TGTGCCAGTCGAGACAGGGCTGAAAACACCATATATTTT
>NA|TRBV18|NA|TRBJ2-2
CASSRAGRVYTGELFF
TGTGCCAGCTCACGGGCAGGGAGAGTATACACCGGGGAGCTGTTTTTT
>NA|TRBV7-2|NA|TRBJ1-5
CASSPGTRKGNQPQHF
TGTGCCAGCAGCCCTGGGACAAGGAAGGGCAATCAGCCCCAGCATTTT
>NA|TRBV19|NA|TRBJ1-1
CASNPREGPVFF
TGTGCCAGTAACCCTAGGGAAGGCCCAGTGTTCTTT
>NA|TRBV4-1|TRBD1|TRBJ2-1
CASSPDRVGNEQFF
TGCGCCAGCAGCCCCGACAGGGTCGGGAATGAGCAGTTCTTC
>NA|TRBV7-2|TRBD1|TRBJ2-7
CASSYGTGEYEQYF
TGTGCCAGCAGCTACGGGACAGGGGAATACGAGCAGTACTTC
>few|TRBV5-1|NA|TRBJ1-1
CASSRGEGTEAFF
TGCGCCAGCAGCCGTGGAGAAGGGACTGAAGCTTTCTTT
>few|TRBV6-5|TRBD2|TRBJ2-5
CASSYGGGAATQYF
TGTGCCAGCAGTTACGGCGGGGGGGCCGCGACCCAGTACTTC
>once|TRBV6-1|NA|TRBJ2-7
CASSEASPRKSYEQYF
TGTGCCAGCAGTGAAGCTTCCCCAAGAAAGTCCTACGAGCAGTACTTC
>NA|TRBV14|NA|TRBJ1-4
CASSPAPGAGEKLFF
TGTGCCAGCAGCCCAGCCCCAGGGGCTGGGGAAAAACTGTTTTTT
>NA|TRBV18|NA|TRBJ2-7
CASSPTDSYEQYF
TGTGCCAGCTCACCGACAGACTCCTACGAGCAGTACTTC
>NA|TRBV2|TRBD2|TRBJ2-3
CASNGLAGGYSDTQYF
TGTGCCAGCAATGGACTAGCGGGGGGATATTCAGATACGCAGTATTTT
>NA|TRBV19|NA|TRBJ2-2
CASSSLGTRNTGELFF
TGTGCCAGTAGTAGTTTGGGGACAAGGAACACCGGGGAGCTGTTTTTT
>once|TRBV9|NA|TRBJ1-1
CASSFSVGNTEAFF
TGTGCCAGCAGCTTTAGCGTGGGGAACACTGAAGCTTTCTTT
>many|TRBV19|TRBD1|TRBJ2-7
CASSSSPGQGYEQYF
TGTGCCAGTAGTAGTAGTCCGGGACAGGGCTACGAGCAGTACTTC
>NA|TRBV5-4|NA|TRBJ2-2
CASSPTGNTGELFF
TGTGCCAGCAGCCCGACAGGGAACACCGGGGAGCTGTTTTTT
>NA|TRBV27|TRBD2|TRBJ2-3
CASSLWGGGSPTDTQYF
TGTGCCAGCAGTTTATGGGGCGGGGGGTCCCCCACAGATACGCAGTATTTT
>NA|TRBV18|NA|TRBJ2-7
CASSPPGGREFEQYF
TGTGCCAGCTCACCGCCCGGCGGCAGGGAGTTCGAGCAGTACTTC
>NA|TRBV11-3|NA|TRBJ2-2
CASSLTGLQANTGELFF
TGTGCCAGCAGCTTAACCGGGCTTCAAGCGAACACCGGGGAGCTGTTTTTT
>NA|TRBV20-1|NA|TRBJ2-3
CSAQPSNTQYF
TGCAGTGCCCAACCCTCCAATACGCAGTATTTT
>NA|TRBV11-2|NA|TRBJ1-1
CASSLAPAGRNTEAFF
TGTGCCAGCAGCTTAGCCCCCGCGGGGAGGAACACTGAAGCTTTCTTT
>few|TRBV5-1|TRBD2|TRBJ2-2
CASSLDGSGAGELFF
TGCGCCAGCAGCTTGGATGGTAGCGGGGCCGGGGAGCTGTTTTTT
>NA|TRBV2|NA|TRBJ2-7
CATTGLNEQYF
TGTGCCACCACAGGGCTCAACGAGCAGTACTTC
>NA|TRBV4-1|TRBD1|TRBJ2-2
CASSQPDRGRDGELFF
TGCGCCAGCAGCCAACCGGACAGGGGGCGGGACGGGGAGCTGTTTTTT
>NA|TRBV2|NA|TRBJ2-7
CASSETVLKIPYEQYF
TGTGCCAGCAGTGAAACGGTGCTCAAGATACCCTACGAGCAGTACTTC
>NA|TRBV7-9|NA|TRBJ2-5
CASSPPGKETQYF
TGTGCCAGCAGCCCACCGGGGAAGGAGACCCAGTACTTC
>NA|TRBV6-1|NA|TRBJ2-7
CASSEYPSYEQYF
TGTGCCAGCAGTGAATACCCCTCCTACGAGCAGTACTTC
>NA|TRBV7-3|NA|TRBJ1-1
CASSWSEDTEAFF
TGTGCCAGCAGCTGGTCGGAGGACACTGAAGCTTTCTTT
>NA|TRBV6-6|TRBD2|TRBJ2-7
CASSSTSGHEQYF
TGTGCCAGCAGTTCCACTAGCGGCCACGAGCAGTACTTC
>NA|TRBV6-4|NA|TRBJ2-1
CASSTQGSQGNEQFF
TGTGCCAGCAGTACGCAGGGGAGTCAGGGCAATGAGCAGTTCTTC
>NA|TRBV27|TRBD1|TRBJ1-1
CASSRTGAMNTEAFF
TGTGCCAGCAGTAGGACAGGGGCCATGAACACTGAAGCTTTCTTT
>NA|TRBV7-9|NA|TRBJ2-1
CASSLVLYGSYNEQFF
TGTGCCAGCAGCTTAGTCCTCTACGGCTCCTACAATGAGCAGTTCTTC
>few|TRBV11-2|NA|TRBJ1-1
CASSLATRNTEAFF
TGTGCCAGCAGCTTGGCAACACGGAACACTGAAGCTTTCTTT
>NA|TRBV6-5|NA|TRBJ1-2
CASSQQGLYGYTF
TGTGCCAGCAGCCAACAGGGCCTCTATGGCTACACCTTC
>NA|TRBV9|NA|TRBJ1-2
CASSVAASNRPTF
TGTGCCAGCAGCGTAGCGGCGTCCAACAGGCCCACCTTC
>NA|TRBV5-6|NA|TRBJ1-3
CASSATFSGNTIYF
TGTGCCAGCAGCGCGACCTTCTCTGGAAACACCATATATTTT
>NA|TRBV30|TRBD2|TRBJ2-1
CAWSVLSGSEQFF
TGTGCCTGGAGTGTACTTAGCGGGAGTGAGCAGTTCTTC
>NA|TRBV14|NA|TRBJ2-2
CASSQRGTRTGELFF
TGTGCCAGCAGCCAACGGGGAACGCGCACCGGGGAGCTGTTTTTT
>NA|TRBV28|TRBD1|TRBJ2-7
CASSLGTALSYEQYF
TGTGCCAGCAGTTTAGGGACAGCGCTCTCCTACGAGCAGTACTTC